The clone carrying this TCR beta chain has only one observation. Repertoires were generated with immunoSEQ multiplex PCR, while TCRdb's copy carries only in-frame clones and drops some. The sample carries some 530,000 clones, roughly 80% recorded once. The sample is drawn from a study of shared clonotypes between healthy human individuals. CDR3 size: 12 residues. Per the germline V gene, CDR1 is KGHSY and CDR2 is FQNENV. The V gene lost 5 bases and the J gene lost 7 bases, with 11 bases spanning the gap. Study donors comprised healthy, HIV-negative adults devoid of recent acute infection or vaccination.

Input material: PBMCs. The gene calls are TRBV16 and TRBJ1-2, with TRBD1 as a possible D gene (6 bases). The receptor was isolated from a woman in her thirties or forties in good health. Some clones in this sample may be carry-over from other donors' samples. CDR3 nucleotide sequence: TGTGCCAGCAGCGAACAGGGACCTGGCTACACCTTC. This encodes CASSEQGPGYTF.